This T cell receptor (beta chain) was recorded in a study of blood T cells in healthy people across ages. A second PCR, run for roughly 7 to 11 cycles, used a sample-barcoded 5' primer plus a J-beta primer mix. TCRdb recomputed calls from the 5' RACE reads with MiXCR, one row per CDR3 protein. The sample has approximately 2,000,000 distinct CDR3 sequences; about two fifths are singletons. Germline V gene data show CDR1 as SGHNT and CDR2 as YENEEA. The CDR3 runs 14 residues. Notes on this clonotype: A read error may account for a junction end that differs from germline.

Material: blood. This receptor was taken from a human donor in good health. This chain joins TRBV11-3 and TRBJ2-7; possible D gene TRBD1, 5 bases. Here the CDR3 reads CTSSFGHLLGEQYF. The CDR3 DNA sequence: TGTACCAGCAGCTTCGGACACTTATTGGGCGAGCAGTACTTC.